This T cell receptor (delta chain) was identified during a study of gamma-delta chains in newborns, infants, children (dated by TCRdb to between 2019 and 2020). For context, the study as a whole: According to the study title, microbial exposure causes polyclonal expansion of innate gammadelta T cells right after birth. The study examined the way microbial exposure affected innate gammadelta T cell populations in human newborns right after birth.

By its share of the sample, this clone is medium-sized (0.01 to 0.1%). The antigen this receptor binds is unknown. Base qualities were left out, and no much larger clone turns up one base away. The CDR3 has 19 amino acids, counting the end cysteine and phenylalanine. Only CDR3 DNA remains: 57 bases, in frame from the first base. V loses 0 bases, J loses 0 bases, and the germline ends lie 14 bases apart. CDR1 and CDR2 are drawn from the germline V gene: GEAIGNYY, EKD. Sequencing was carried out with an Illumina MiSeq. TCRdb recomputed clones from the public reads with CATT; identical DNA rows were then combined. This sample has some 4,300 delta-chain clones in its table, and about 3.1% of those were observed once. 10% to 15% of the sample goes to the ten largest clones.

The receptor was isolated from a child who was a newborn, infant or young child, either healthy, febrile or measles-vaccinated (not recorded which). Recombination linked TRDV2 to TRDJ3; a weak D assignment points to TRDD3 (6 bases agree). Material for sequencing was blood. The CDR3 region: CACDTVGAQSSWDTRQMFF. The base sequence is TGTGCCTGTGACACCGTGGGGGCCCAGAGCTCCTGGGACACCCGACAGATGTTTTTC.